This T cell receptor (beta chain) is from a study of T cells in Graves' hyperthyroidism and ophthalmopathy. TCR beta CDR3 regions were amplified from RNA. Primed by the HTBI set, a first-round RT-PCR was run on the TCR CDR3. In TCRdb, the multiplex PCR reads were re-called with MiXCR into one record per CDR3 protein. The table records some 370,000 distinct CDR3 sequences, about 15% of them present only once. Trimming left V 1 base short and J 6 bases short, with 11 bases between. Germline CDR1 KGHDR, CDR2 SFDVKD. This CDR3 has 15 amino acids. This clonotype was recorded a few times. This receptor was identified in a woman in her 30s with Graves' hyperthyroidism that later progressed to Graves' ophthalmopathy. V gene TRBV24-1 combines with J gene TRBJ2-2; TRBD1 might be the D (6 bases). The sample comprised blood. The chain's CDR3 is CATSDLTAGAGELFF. As DNA, the CDR3 is TGTGCCACCAGTGATTTAACCGCAGGGGCCGGGGAGCTGTTTTTT.